This TCR beta chain was captured in a study of technical replicates of blood from several donors. Repertoires were generated with immunoSEQ multiplex PCR, while TCRdb's copy carries only in-frame clones and drops some. The sample has 100,000 or so clones; roughly 95% are singletons. Losses at the gene ends were 3 bases for V and 4 bases for J; bases not matched to a gene: 4. CDR1 and CDR2 (germline): SGHAT, FQNNGV. This CDR3 is 14 amino acids long. This TCR derives from a human donor in good health. The chain recombines TRBV11-2 with TRBJ1-2, with 8 bases lining up with TRBD1. Material: T cells isolated from PBMCs. Here the CDR3 DNA reads TGTGCCAGCAGCTTCGGACAGGGCGGCTATGGCTACACCTTC. Protein sequence: CASSFGQGGYGYTF.